This entry lists 15 T cell receptor beta chains sequenced from one sample in a study of radiotherapy plus CTLA-4 blockade in lung cancer. Sequenced by immunoSEQ multiplex PCR; TCRdb stores in-frame clones only, minus some. Of approximately 110,000 clones in the sample, 81% were seen once. This material consisted of peripheral blood, taken from a patient treated with radiotherapy plus ipilimumab. The receptors were gathered from a human donor with non-small cell lung cancer that progressed on radiotherapy plus ipilimumab. Some clones in this sample may be carry-over from other donors' samples.

Here the CDR3 reads CASRYNTDGYGYTF. For the CDR3, the DNA is TGTGCCAGCAGATACAATACCGACGGCTATGGCTACACCTTC. J is TRBJ1-2 and V is TRBV5-4; D is unclear. CDR1 is SGHNT, CDR2 YYREEE, per germline (reference sequence). This CDR3 is 14 amino acids long. Trimming stripped 5 bases from V and 4 bases from J, with 15 bases between.

V usage is TRBV15 and J usage is TRBJ2-7; 9 bases map to TRBD2. The germline CDR1 and CDR2 sequences are LNHNV and YYDKDF (reference sequence). The ends lost 1 base at V and 4 bases at J; junction bases unmatched: 8. The CDR3 covers 16 residues. CDR3 sequence (DNA): TGTGCCACCAGCAGAGGCGGGGGGGTAATGGGATACGAGCAGTACTTC. Protein sequence: CATSRGGGVMGYEQYF. The full variable domain, completed using reference TRBV15 and TRBJ2-7, is DAMVIQNPRYQVTQFGKPVTLSCSQTLNHNVMYWYQQKSSQAPKLLFHYYDKDFNNEADTPDNFQSRRPNTSFCFLDIRSPGLGDTAMYLCATSRGGGVMGYEQYFGPGTRLTVT.

The chain joins TRBV19 to TRBJ1-1, with TRBD1 identical over 8 bases. V was pared by 4 bases and J by 0 bases, with 10 bases of the junction left unmatched. CDR3 size: 17 residues. The germline V gene has CDR1 LNHDA and CDR2 SQIVND (reference sequence). The CDR3 reads CASSSRQGFFMNTEAFF. The DNA of the CDR3 is TGTGCCAGTAGTAGCAGACAGGGGTTCTTCATGAACACTGAAGCTTTCTTT.

The chain links TRBV6-5 to TRBJ2-7; 8 bases are shared with TRBD2. Trimming cost V 4 bases and J 9 bases; bases outside gene matches: 17. This CDR3 region has 16 residues. Per the germline V gene, CDR1 is MNHEY and CDR2 is SVGAGI. CDR3 protein: CASSFSLFAGGTGQYF. As DNA, the CDR3 is TGTGCCAGCAGTTTCTCCCTCTTTGCGGGGGGTACGGGGCAGTACTTC.

The rearrangement uses TRBV2 and TRBJ2-1, with D unresolved. V was cut by 2 bases and J by 5 bases, with 4 bases left in between. CDR3 length equals 12 residues. The germline CDR1 and CDR2 sequences are SNHLY and FYNNEI. The CDR3: CASSEYHNEQFF. CDR3 bases: TGTGCCAGCAGTGAATATCACAATGAGCAGTTCTTC.

This clone was recorded a few times. The gene calls are TRBV15 and TRBJ1-2; D unclear. This CDR3 contains 12 residues. Germline V gene lookup returns CDR1 LNHNV and CDR2 YYDKDF (reference sequence). Trimming took off 0 bases at V and 6 bases at J, with 5 bases between the two ends. CDR3 nucleotides: TGTGCCACCAGCAGAGATTCAAATGGCTACACCTTC. Protein sequence: CATSRDSNGYTF.

Comments on this clone: Compared with germline, one end of the junction differs, possibly owing to a read error. The J gene is TRBJ2-5, the V gene TRBV7-7; 10 bases are shared with TRBD2. This CDR3 contains 13 residues. The germline gives CDR1 SSHAT, CDR2 FNYEAQ (reference sequence). In DNA, the CDR3 is TGTGCTAGCAGCGAGCGGGGGGGAGAGACCCAGTACTTC. This translates into CASSERGGETQYF.

The V gene is TRBV4-2, the J gene TRBJ2-3; D is unresolved. The CDR3 is 16 residues long. Trimming pared 0 bases from V and 4 bases from J, leaving 14 bases between. Germline assignment: CDR1 LGHNA and CDR2 YNFKEQ. As DNA, the CDR3 is TGTGCCAGCAGCCAAGATCTCTGGGGTGGAGCAGATACGCAGTATTTT. It yields the protein CASSQDLWGGADTQYF.

This chain uses TRBV28 with TRBJ1-4, with TRBD1 matching over 7 bases. The CDR3 totals 14 residues. V dropped 4 bases and J dropped 6; count of bases not matched to a gene: 5. The germline V gene encodes CDR1 MDHEN and CDR2 SYDVKM. This CDR3 reads CASSSTGSDEKLFF. The CDR3 DNA is TGTGCCAGCAGTTCGACAGGGTCGGATGAAAAACTGTTTTTT.

The chain couples TRBV15 to TRBJ1-2; 11 bases are a match to TRBD1. This CDR3 contains 15 residues. V lost 3 bases to trimming and J lost 6 bases; unmatched junction nucleotides: 6. Germline V gene data show CDR1 as LNHNV and CDR2 as YYDKDF (reference sequence). The CDR3 region is CATSSRTGGRDGYTF. The CDR3 DNA sequence: TGTGCCACCAGCAGCCGGACAGGGGGCCGGGATGGCTACACCTTC.

The chain employs TRBV10-3 and TRBJ2-5; TRBD1 agrees at 11 bases. The CDR3 extends over 15 amino acids. V lost 7 bases and J lost 1; bases outside the gene matches: 5. The germline V gene encodes CDR1 ENHRY and CDR2 SYGVKD. The CDR3 spells CAIKGTGGIQETQYF. The CDR3 DNA reads as TGTGCCATCAAGGGGACAGGGGGGATCCAAGAGACCCAGTACTTC.

This chain connects TRBV4-1 to TRBJ2-5, with 8 bases that match TRBD2. Germline values: CDR1 MGHRA, CDR2 YSYEKL. Trimming at V came to 4 bases and at J to 7 bases, leaving 14 bases not matched to a gene. This CDR3 comprises 16 residues. CDR3 coding DNA: TGCGCCAGCAGCCGCACACCGGGACTAGAAGTTGGGACCCAGTACTTC. Translation: CASSRTPGLEVGTQYF.

V gene TRBV11-1 combines with J gene TRBJ2-7, with a weak D call TRBD1 (5 bases). Germline V gene data show CDR1 as SGHAT and CDR2 as FQDESV (reference sequence). CDR3 size: 13 residues. Trimming left V 5 bases short and J 6 bases short, with 14 bases between. CDR3 region: CASSLDSVLEQYF. CDR3 DNA: TGTGCCAGCAGCCTCGACAGTGTTCTCGAGCAGTACTTC.

This rearrangement joins TRBV5-6 to TRBJ2-2; TRBD2 agrees at 7 bases. CDR1 and CDR2 from the germline V gene are SGHDT and YYEEEE. This CDR3 is built from 16 residues. V dropped 4 bases and J dropped 6; count of bases not matched to a gene: 12. CDR3 nucleotide sequence: TGTGCCAGCAGCCAAGGGCGCGGGGGTTTGGCCGGGGAGCTGTTTTTT. This translates into CASSQGRGGLAGELFF.

The chain combines TRBV5-1 with TRBJ2-5; 9 nucleotides agree with TRBD2. Germline V gene data show CDR1 as SGHRS and CDR2 as YFSETQ. V dropped 3 bases and J dropped 4; count of bases not matched to a gene: 7. This CDR3 contains 15 residues. The CDR3: CASSYGLARVETQYF. CDR3 nucleotides: TGCGCCAGCAGCTACGGACTAGCGAGGGTAGAGACCCAGTACTTC.